The 6 T cell receptor beta chains presented below share a single source sample, sequenced in a study of blood T cell repertoires in COVID-19. The protocol was immunoSEQ multiplex PCR, while the TCRdb copy is restricted to in-frame clones and leaves out a portion. The table records a few hundred thousand clones, more than 65% of them present only once. The sample consisted of PBMCs or T cells enriched from blood (not recorded which). These receptors were obtained from a man aged 50 to 60 who had recovered from COVID-19.

The chain couples TRBV10-1 to TRBJ2-3; D gene unclear. The CDR3 consists of 16 residues. Germline V gene sequence: CDR1 WNHNN, CDR2 SYGVQD (reference sequence). With 0 bases removed from V and 6 bases from J, the gap between germline ends came to 16 bases. CDR3 amino acids: CASSESRIRRGDTQYF. The CDR3 region has the DNA TGCGCCAGCAGTGAGTCGAGGATTAGAAGAGGTGATACGCAGTATTTT.

This clone was detected once. The chain combines TRBV4-2 with TRBJ1-4, with D possibly TRBD1 on 6 matching bases. The CDR3 runs 14 residues. Trimming took off 4 bases at V and 5 bases at J, with 11 bases between the two ends. In germline, CDR1 is LGHNA, CDR2 YNFKEQ. The CDR3 spells CASSPGDMNEKLFF. For the CDR3, the DNA is TGTGCCAGCAGCCCTGGGGACATGAATGAAAAACTGTTTTTT.

The rearrangement uses TRBV5-1 and TRBJ1-6; 9 nucleotides match TRBD1. This CDR3 has 15 amino acids. Germline CDR1 SGHRS, CDR2 YFSETQ. V was clipped by 2 bases and J by 9 bases; unmatched bases: 6. CDR3 region: CASSLTGGAFSPLHF. The CDR3 coding sequence is TGCGCCAGCAGCTTAACAGGGGGCGCTTTTTCACCCCTCCACTTT.

This clone was observed once. The genes are TRBV10-1 and TRBJ2-5, with 10 bases identical to TRBD1. The trim removed 7 bases at V and 1 base at J, leaving 6 bases unmatched. CDR3 length: 15 residues. The germline gives CDR1 WNHNN, CDR2 SYGVQD (reference sequence). DNA for the CDR3: TGCGCCAGCACCTCGGGACAGGGGTCCCAAGAGACCCAGTACTTC. Translated: CASTSGQGSQETQYF.

V usage is TRBV4-1 and J usage is TRBJ2-3, with D unresolved. The V end was cut by 0 bases, the J end by 5 bases, with 6 bases between. This CDR3 spans 13 amino acids. CDR1 and CDR2 (germline): MGHRA, YSYEKL. The CDR3 spells CASSQERRDTQYF. The CDR3 DNA reads TGCGCCAGCAGCCAAGAACGTAGAGATACGCAGTATTTT.

The chain links TRBV27 to TRBJ2-3, with a weak D call TRBD2 (5 bases). The ends were cut back, 3 bases at V and 0 bases at J, with 10 bases in the middle. Germline V lookup: CDR1 MNHEY, CDR2 SMNVEV (reference sequence). This CDR3 comprises 15 residues. CDR3 coding DNA: TGTGCCAGCAGTTTGAGCGGTACTAGCACAGATACGCAGTATTTT. This encodes CASSLSGTSTDTQYF.